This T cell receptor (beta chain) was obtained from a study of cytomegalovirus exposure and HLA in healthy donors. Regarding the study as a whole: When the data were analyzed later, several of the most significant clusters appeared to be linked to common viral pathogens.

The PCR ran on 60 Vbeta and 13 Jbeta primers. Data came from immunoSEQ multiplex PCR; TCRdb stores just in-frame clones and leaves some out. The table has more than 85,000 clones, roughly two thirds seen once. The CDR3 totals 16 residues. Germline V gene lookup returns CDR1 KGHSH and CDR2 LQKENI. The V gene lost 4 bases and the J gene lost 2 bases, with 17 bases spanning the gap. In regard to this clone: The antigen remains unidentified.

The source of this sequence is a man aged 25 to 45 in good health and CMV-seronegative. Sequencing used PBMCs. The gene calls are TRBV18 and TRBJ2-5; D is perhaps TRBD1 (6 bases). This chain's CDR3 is CASSLPVGHGQETQYF. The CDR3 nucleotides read TGTGCCAGCTCACTACCTGTGGGACACGGGCAAGAGACCCAGTACTTC. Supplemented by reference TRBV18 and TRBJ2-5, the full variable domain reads NAGVMQNPRHLVRRRGQEARLRCSPMKGHSHVYWYRQLPEEGLKFMVYLQKENIIDESGMPKERFSAEFPKEGPSILRIQQVVRGDSAAYFCASSLPVGHGQETQYFGPGTRLLVL.